These 31 T cell receptor beta chains share one sample of origin, sequenced in a study of T-cell memory formation after mild COVID-19. TCRdb re-called the 5' RACE reads through MiXCR, storing one row per CDR3 protein. Of 250,000 to 300,000 distinct CDR3 sequences listed, 8% to 9% are singletons. Sequenced: PBMCs or a T cell subset sorted from them (not recorded which). The source is a man younger than 35 who had mild COVID-19 (a few samples of this study predate the infection). Cell type and time point are not known.

This clonotype was counted between two and nine times. The chain couples TRBV6-5 to TRBJ1-2; TRBD1 matches at 7 bases. J lost 3 bases, V lost 5 bases, and 6 bases had no gene match. This CDR3 has 14 residues. The germline CDR1 and CDR2 sequences are MNHEY and SVGAGI. For the CDR3, the DNA is TGTGCCAGCAGTCACCGACAGGGAGACTATGGCTACACCTTC. It specifies CASSHRQGDYGYTF.

This chain uses TRBV7-8 with TRBJ2-3; 10 bases line up with TRBD2. Germline lookup yields CDR1 SGHVS and CDR2 FQNEAQ. Trimming at V came to 5 bases and at J to 9 bases, leaving 11 bases not matched to a gene. The length of the CDR3 is 15 residues. The CDR3 DNA reads TGTGCCAGCAGCCAAGCGGGGGGGCTTTACCCAACGCAGTATTTT. Its translation is CASSQAGGLYPTQYF.

This clonotype has a handful of counts. The rearrangement joins TRBV9 to TRBJ2-5, with 8 bases aligning to TRBD1. The V segment lost 0 bases and the J segment 2 bases; nucleotides outside the gene matches: 6. The CDR3 is 16 amino acids. Germline V lookup: CDR1 SGDLS, CDR2 YYNGEE. CDR3 DNA: TGTGCCAGCAGCGTAGCTACAGGGACAGGACAAGAGACCCAGTACTTC. Translated, it gives CASSVATGTGQETQYF.

V and J are TRBV4-1 and TRBJ2-5; D not certain. Germline-derived CDR1 and CDR2 are MGHRA and YSYEKL. Trimming removed 3 bases from V and 6 bases from J, with 5 bases in between. The CDR3 length is 11 residues. The CDR3 coding sequence is TGCGCCAGCAGCCACTTGAAGACCCAGTACTTC. It specifies CASSHLKTQYF.

This clonotype was observed a handful of times. The rearrangement joins TRBV5-1 to TRBJ2-3; the D gene is possibly TRBD1 (5 bases). CDR1 is SGHRS and CDR2 is YFSETQ in the germline V gene. Trimming cost V 4 bases and J 4 bases, with 16 bases left between them. The length of the CDR3 is 15 residues. Written as DNA, the CDR3 is TGCGCCAGCAGCCCTGGGGCTCTGGGGTCAGATACGCAGTATTTT. Protein product: CASSPGALGSDTQYF.

There are a few counts of this clonotype. The genes are TRBV27 and TRBJ1-5; unclear D gene. Trimming left V 0 bases short and J 6 bases short, with 15 bases between. The CDR3 has 16 amino acids. From germline, CDR1 is MNHEY and CDR2 SMNVEV (reference sequence). The CDR3 spells CASSLSGRAVAQPQHF. In nucleotides, the CDR3 is TGTGCCAGCAGTTTATCGGGTCGGGCAGTAGCTCAGCCCCAGCATTTT.

The CDR3 here is CASSSVAGDYNEQFF. The CDR3 coding sequence is TGTGCCAGCAGTAGCGTGGCGGGGGATTACAATGAGCAGTTCTTC. This chain links TRBV9 with TRBJ2-1; 7 bases match TRBD2. V lost 5 bases to trimming and J lost 4 bases; unmatched junction nucleotides: 9. The CDR3 has 15 amino acids. From germline, CDR1 is SGDLS and CDR2 YYNGEE. Based on the CDR3 plus reference TRBV9 and TRBJ2-1, the full variable domain is DSGVTQTPKHLITATGQRVTLRCSPRSGDLSVYWYQQSLDQGLQFLIQYYNGEERAKGNILERFSAQQFPDLHSELNLSSLELGDSALYFCASSSVAGDYNEQFFGPGTRLTVL.

Only a few counts were recorded for this clonotype. A much more abundant neighbour one base away suggests this may be a read error. This rearrangement joins TRBV7-2 to TRBJ2-3, with D unclear. V was shortened by 2 bases and J by 4 bases, with 4 bases between the two germline ends. This CDR3 has 12 residues. Looked up from germline, CDR1 is SGHTA and CDR2 is FQGNSA. The CDR3 spells CASSLYADTQYF. The DNA for the CDR3 is TGTGCCAGCAGCTTATACGCAGATACGCAGTATTTT.

J is TRBJ1-2 and V is TRBV15; the match to TRBD1 covers 9 bases. CDR1 and CDR2 from the germline V gene are LNHNV and YYDKDF (reference sequence). This CDR3 contains 13 residues. V trimming: 3 bases; J trimming: 6 bases; junction bases outside the gene matches: 2. CDR3 coding DNA: TGTGCCACCAGCAGGGGACAGGGAGATGGCTACACCTTC. Translation: CATSRGQGDGYTF.

This clonotype was seen many times. The chain joins TRBV27 to TRBJ2-1; 7 nucleotides match TRBD1. This CDR3 spans 15 amino acids. The trim removed 3 bases at V and 3 bases at J, leaving 5 bases unmatched. In germline, CDR1 is MNHEY, CDR2 SMNVEV (reference sequence). CDR3 residues: CASSFQRDSYNEQFF. CDR3 nucleotides: TGTGCCAGCAGTTTTCAACGGGACAGCTACAATGAGCAGTTCTTC.

The table lists this clonotype with a few counts. The V gene is TRBV2, the J gene TRBJ2-7, with D perhaps TRBD1 (6 bases). The CDR3 contains 13 residues. The V gene lost 8 bases and the J gene lost 3 bases, with 14 bases spanning the gap. Germline CDR1 reads SNHLY; CDR2 reads FYNNEI. CDR3 coding DNA: TGTGCCAGCTCCCGGGACATGGACTACGAGCAGTACGTC. Protein product: CASSRDMDYEQYV.

This clonotype was counted ten times or more. This chain joins TRBV3-1 and TRBJ2-3, with D hard to call. Germline V CDR1 and CDR2: LGHDT, YNNKEL (reference sequence). Trimming took 0 bases from V and 4 from J, leaving 8 bases between them. This CDR3 has 14 residues. The CDR3 coding sequence is TGTGCCAGCAGCCAAGAAATACTGGCAGATACGCAGTATTTT. It specifies CASSQEILADTQYF.

This sequence joins TRBV5-4 and TRBJ2-3; D remains unclear. There are 14 residues in the CDR3. V gave up 4 bases and J gave up 2 bases, with 11 bases separating them. CDR1 and CDR2 from the germline V gene are SGHNT and YYREEE (reference sequence). CDR3 coding DNA: TGTGCCAGCAGCCCTACCGCCCACACAGATACGCAGTATTTT. Translated, it gives CASSPTAHTDTQYF.

The V gene is TRBV4-3, the J gene TRBJ1-5; 7 bases map to TRBD1. The V and J ends lost 4 bases and 3 bases, in that order; junction bases with no gene match: 3. Germline loops: CDR1 LGHNA, CDR2 YSLEER. The CDR3 contains 14 residues. The CDR3 bases are TGCGCCAGCAGCCCAGGGGGGTTCAATCAGCCCCAGCATTTT. Protein product: CASSPGGFNQPQHF.

This chain joins TRBV6-5 and TRBJ2-7, with a tentative D call TRBD2 (7 bases). V lost 0 bases and J 3 bases, leaving 15 bases between the germline ends. This CDR3 spans 16 amino acids. CDR1 is MNHEY and CDR2 is SVGAGI in the germline V gene. The CDR3 DNA sequence: TGTGCCAGCAGTTACTCACTAGGGGGGGGCTTCTACGAGCAGTACTTC. It specifies CASSYSLGGGFYEQYF.

This clonotype came up many times. The chain carries TRBV4-1 and TRBJ1-2; 8 bases match TRBD1. Unmatched junction bases numbered 11, after V lost 0 bases and J lost 8 bases. CDR1 is MGHRA and CDR2 is YSYEKL in the germline V gene. The CDR3 is 16 amino acids. CDR3 sequence reads: CASSQDRSAGGGGYTF. The CDR3, as DNA: TGCGCCAGCAGCCAAGATAGGTCGGCAGGGGGCGGGGGCTACACCTTC.

The chain employs TRBV29-1 and TRBJ2-2; 11 bases align to TRBD1. The CDR3 runs 13 residues. Losses at the gene ends were 7 bases for V and 5 bases for J; bases not matched to a gene: 3. Per germline, CDR1 SQVTM and CDR2 ANQGSEA. DNA of the CDR3: TGCAGCGGAGGGACAGGGGGTACCGGGGAGCTGTTTTTT. It encodes CSGGTGGTGELFF.

This chain uses TRBV7-2 with TRBJ1-1; D gene uncertain. Germline V lookup: CDR1 SGHTA, CDR2 FQGNSA. V dropped 7 bases and J dropped 1 base, with 10 bases sitting between them. The CDR3 runs 13 residues. The chain's CDR3 is CASNTPANTEAFF. In DNA, the CDR3 is TGTGCCAGCAACACGCCAGCGAACACTGAAGCTTTCTTT.

The genes are TRBV6-2 or TRBV6-3 and TRBJ2-4, with 8 bases lining up with TRBD1. The V gene end was trimmed by 6 bases and the J gene end by 8 bases; junction bases not matched to a gene: 9. Germline CDR1 MNHEY, CDR2 SVGEGT. The CDR3 is made up of 14 amino acids. CDR3 loop: CASSNRGVVDIQYF. CDR3 in DNA: TGTGCCAGCAGCAACAGGGGGGTAGTAGACATTCAGTACTTC.

This chain uses TRBV28 with TRBJ2-7; TRBD2 is a possible D gene (5 bases). V dropped 2 bases and J dropped 2 bases, with 10 bases sitting between them. The CDR3 covers 14 residues. Germline-derived CDR1 and CDR2 are MDHEN and SYDVKM. The CDR3 protein is CASSLRGWAYEQYV. For the CDR3, the DNA is TGTGCCAGCAGTTTACGGGGTTGGGCCTACGAGCAGTACGTC.

This clonotype was recorded at least ten times. The chain couples TRBV5-1 to TRBJ2-2; 9 bases align to TRBD1. Germline loops: CDR1 SGHRS, CDR2 YFSETQ. The CDR3 has 18 residues. V was clipped by 5 bases and J by 3 bases; unmatched bases: 14. The CDR3 region is CASRLSAIDRGDTGELFF. In nucleotides, the CDR3 is TGCGCCAGCAGATTATCCGCCATTGACAGGGGGGACACCGGGGAGCTGTTTTTT. The full variable domain, in which reference TRBV5-1 and TRBJ2-2 provide the parts outside the CDR3, is KAGVTQTPRYLIKTRGQQVTLSCSPISGHRSVSWYQQTPGQGLQFLFEYFSETQRNKGNFPGRFSGRQFSNSRSEMNVSTLELGDSALYLCASRLSAIDRGDTGELFFGEGSRLTVL.

This clonotype has a count of ten or more. The chain links TRBV7-7 to TRBJ2-5; no reliable D call. V gave up 6 bases and J gave up 5 bases, with 13 bases separating them. Germline assignment: CDR1 SSHAT and CDR2 FNYEAQ (reference sequence). The CDR3 is made up of 13 amino acids. CDR3 nucleotide sequence: TGTGCCAGCAGTCCAGTCATCGGGGAGACCCAGTACTTC. Its protein is CASSPVIGETQYF.

This clonotype was picked up a small number of times. The chain couples TRBV12-3 or TRBV12-4 to TRBJ1-1; D perhaps matches TRBD1 (5 bases). This CDR3 spans 16 amino acids. V was shortened by 10 bases and J by 9 bases, with 30 bases between the two germline ends. The CDR3 spells CANLRGHLGRGAKAFF. CDR3 DNA sequence: TGTGCCAACCTAAGGGGCCACCTAGGGAGAGGGGCCAAAGCTTTCTTT.

The chain employs TRBV7-3 and TRBJ2-3; 11 bases map to TRBD2. CDR1 and CDR2 from the germline V gene are SGHTA and FQGTGA. This CDR3 comprises 21 residues. Trimming cost V 5 bases and J 0 bases; bases outside gene matches: 19. The CDR3 DNA reads as TGTGCCAGCAGCCAACTGCCGACTAGCGGGATTCAGGGCGCTAGCACAGATACGCAGTATTTT. This codes for CASSQLPTSGIQGASTDTQYF.

The rearrangement uses TRBV29-1 and TRBJ2-5, with D perhaps TRBD2 (5 bases). CDR1 is SQVTM, CDR2 ANQGSEA, per germline. The V end was cut by 4 bases, the J end by 1 base, with 13 bases between. CDR3 length equals 14 residues. CDR3 DNA sequence: TGCAGCGTTGTCCGGACCGGGGTCCAAGAGACCCAGTACTTC. Residues: CSVVRTGVQETQYF.

The rearrangement joins TRBV24-1 to TRBJ2-5; 8 bases line up with TRBD1. Germline V CDR1 and CDR2: KGHDR, SFDVKD. The CDR3 has 16 amino acids. J lost 5 bases, V lost 0 bases, and 7 bases had no gene match. The CDR3 reads CATSDLRFDRGETQYF. The CDR3, as DNA: TGTGCCACCAGTGATTTGCGGTTTGACAGGGGTGAGACCCAGTACTTC.

This clonotype was detected ten times or more. The V gene is TRBV12-3 or TRBV12-4, the J gene TRBJ1-5; weak D call: TRBD1 (5 bases). CDR3 length: 14 residues. V dropped 5 bases and J dropped 1 base, with 9 bases sitting between them. The CDR3 reads CASSTEGSNQPQHF. DNA of the CDR3: TGTGCCAGCAGTACTGAGGGGAGCAATCAGCCCCAGCATTTT.

This clonotype was detected many times. The rearrangement links TRBV15 to TRBJ1-4; perhaps TRBD1 as D (6 bases). The CDR3 runs 15 residues. In germline, CDR1 is LNHNV, CDR2 YYDKDF (reference sequence). The V gene lost 0 bases and the J gene lost 8 bases, with 13 bases spanning the gap. This chain's CDR3 is CATSRDPQGEEKLFF. CDR3 nucleotide sequence: TGTGCCACCAGCAGAGATCCACAGGGAGAAGAAAAACTGTTTTTT.

The table lists this clonotype with many counts. The chain combines TRBV28 with TRBJ2-7; weak D call: TRBD1 (6 bases). CDR1 is MDHEN, CDR2 SYDVKM, per germline. V lost 1 base to trimming and J lost 3 bases, with 10 bases between them. The CDR3 length is 14 residues. The chain's CDR3 is CASSLSGVGYEQYV. The CDR3 region has the DNA TGTGCCAGCAGTTTATCAGGGGTCGGCTACGAGCAGTACGTC.

CDR3 nucleotide sequence: TGTGCCAGCAGCCAAGGAAGAGGCCCGGACGCAACCTATGGCTACACCTTC. Protein: CASSQGRGPDATYGYTF. The chain links TRBV7-9 to TRBJ1-2; D is uncertain. The germline V gene has CDR1 SEHNR and CDR2 FQNEAQ (reference sequence). This CDR3 is 17 amino acids long. Trimming took 5 bases from V and 4 from J, leaving 23 bases between them.

The chain joins TRBV6-6 to TRBJ1-6; no clear D. Trimming left V 8 bases short and J 6 bases short, with 14 bases between. Per germline, CDR1 MNHNY and CDR2 SVGAGI (reference sequence). The CDR3 runs 14 residues. The CDR3 loop reads CASGINSANSPLHF. For the CDR3, the DNA is TGTGCCAGCGGGATTAATAGTGCTAATTCACCCCTCCACTTT.